These 23 T cell receptor beta chains originate from one sample sequenced in a study of regulatory T cells in long-lasting Graves disease. Sequencing libraries for TCR beta were prepared with iRepertoire HTBI primers and Arm-PCR of CDR3 regions. TCRdb re-called the multiplex PCR reads with MiXCR, one entry per CDR3 protein. The data contain around 500,000 distinct CDR3 sequences, approximately 12% of them singletons. Specified time point: newly diagnosed GD, antithyroid drugs for less than 3 months. PBMC-derived RNA was used for the TCR library. The data were also submitted as part of a second study, on T cells in Graves' hyperthyroidism and ophthalmopathy.

Specimen: peripheral blood mononuclear cells (PBMCs), collected at new diagnosis, from a patient treated with antithyroid drugs. The receptors stem from a man aged 25-45 years with Graves disease.

This clonotype has just a few counts. Since a far larger clone is one base different, this is likely a read error. The chain uses TRBV27 and TRBJ2-7; TRBD1 matches 9 bases. Germline CDR1 and CDR2: MNHEY and SMNVEV (reference sequence). The CDR3 has 14 amino acids. CDR3 DNA sequence: TGTGTCAGCAGCCCCGGGACAGGGCCCTACGAGCAGTACTTC. Amino acid sequence: CVSSPGTGPYEQYF.

This clonotype has ten or more counts. At one end the junction does not follow the germline gene, possibly because of a read error. The gene calls are TRBV5-1 and TRBJ1-1; D is unclear. The CDR3 has 13 amino acids. In germline, CDR1 is SGHRS, CDR2 YFSETQ. The CDR3 DNA reads TGTGCCAGCAGCTTTTCTAGGTTCGGTGAAGCTTTCTTT. Its protein product is CASSFSRFGEAFF.

This clonotype was counted many times. The V and J genes are TRBV27 and TRBJ2-2; D tentatively reads TRBD1 or TRBD2 (5 bases each). The CDR3 is 13 amino acids. Germline V lookup: CDR1 MNHEY, CDR2 SMNVEV (reference sequence). The germline V and J ends were trimmed by 11 bases and 0 bases, with 10 bases remaining between them. CDR3 bases: TGTGCCGCGAGGGGCGCGAACACCGGGGAGCTGTTTTTT. It specifies CAARGANTGELFF.

This clonotype has ten or more counts. The V gene is TRBV12-3 or TRBV12-4, the J gene TRBJ2-1; 8 nucleotides agree with TRBD2. The CDR3 contains 16 residues. V dropped 5 bases and J dropped 2; count of bases not matched to a gene: 8. The DNA of the CDR3 is TGTGCCAGCAGTCTGACCCGACTAGCGACCTACAATGAGCAGTTCTTC. It is translated as CASSLTRLATYNEQFF.

This clonotype has ten or more counts. V gene TRBV6-1 combines with J gene TRBJ2-1; 7 bases are shared with TRBD1. The CDR3 spans 15 residues. Germline CDR1 MNHNS, CDR2 SASEGT. The ends lost 2 bases at V and 5 bases at J; junction bases unmatched: 6. CDR3 residues: CASSEFTGANNEQFF. The CDR3 region has the DNA TGTGCCAGCAGTGAATTTACAGGGGCCAACAATGAGCAGTTCTTC.

Regarding this clonotype: A much larger clone lies a single base off, so this may be a read error. The V and J genes are TRBV7-9 and TRBJ2-1; TRBD1 might be the D (6 bases). CDR1 and CDR2 from the germline V gene are SEHNR and FQNEAQ (reference sequence). The CDR3 covers 14 residues. For the CDR3, the DNA is TGTGCCAGCAGCCCACAGGGATCCGACAATGAGCAGTCCTTC. It encodes CASSPQGSDNEQSF. The variable domain in full, completed from reference TRBV7-9 and TRBJ2-1, reads DTGVSQNPRHKITKRGQNVTFRCDPISEHNRLYWYRQTLGQGPEFLTYFQNEAQLEKSRLLSDRFSAERPKGSFSTLEIQRTEQGDSAMYLCASSPQGSDNEQSFGPGTRLTVL.

The chain has TRBV29-1 and TRBJ2-7, with 8 bases that match TRBD2. The V gene's germline CDR1 is SQVTM and CDR2 ANQGSEA. The CDR3 runs 13 residues. Trimming removed 6 bases from V and 4 bases from J; junction bases left unmatched: 8. In DNA form, the CDR3 reads TGCAGCGTGGCAGGAGCGGGAGTATACGAGCAGTACTTC. Translation gives CSVAGAGVYEQYF.

This clonotype was observed many times. The gene calls are TRBV29-1 and TRBJ2-2; 7 bases align to TRBD2. The CDR3 runs to 15 residues. Germline loops: CDR1 SQVTM, CDR2 ANQGSEA. Trimming removed 4 bases from V and 3 bases from J; junction bases left unmatched: 8. CDR3 nucleotides: TGCAGCGTTGCCTTGGCTAGCGGACACACCGGGGAGCTGTTTTTT. This gives the protein CSVALASGHTGELFF.

A few counts support this clonotype. J is TRBJ2-1 and V is TRBV5-1, with a weak D call TRBD1 (5 bases). The CDR3 is 15 residues long. Trimming removed 0 bases from V and 1 base from J, with 8 bases in between. Germline CDR1 is SGHRS and CDR2 is YFSETQ. The chain's CDR3 is CASSLAGQSYNEQFF. CDR3 in DNA: TGCGCCAGCAGCTTGGCCGGACAATCCTACAATGAGCAGTTCTTC. Full variable domain (remainder filled in from reference TRBV5-1 and TRBJ2-1): KAGVTQTPRYLIKTRGQQVTLSCSPISGHRSVSWYQQTPGQGLQFLFEYFSETQRNKGNFPGRFSGRQFSNSRSEMNVSTLELGDSALYLCASSLAGQSYNEQFFGPGTRLTVL.

The V and J genes are TRBV18 and TRBJ2-1; D call uncertain. CDR1 is KGHSH and CDR2 is LQKENI in the germline V gene. This CDR3 region has 17 residues. Trimming shortened V by 3 bases and J by 4 bases, and 19 bases separated the two germline ends. CDR3 loop: CASSPWSSDDGYNEQFF. DNA of the CDR3: TGTGCCAGCTCACCTTGGTCGTCGGACGACGGTTACAATGAGCAGTTCTTC.

In this sample, this clonotype turned up a few times. The genes are TRBV6-2 or TRBV6-3 and TRBJ2-5, with 10 bases aligning to TRBD2. The junction had 2 bases not matched to a gene; V was cut back by 2 bases and J by 2 bases. The CDR3 loop spans 15 amino acids. Germline V gene lookup returns CDR1 MNHEY and CDR2 SVGEGT. The CDR3 is CASSYPSGGQETQYF. The CDR3 DNA reads TGTGCCAGCAGTTACCCTAGCGGGGGTCAAGAGACCCAGTACTTC.

This clonotype has just a few counts. The V gene is TRBV6-1, the J gene TRBJ2-7; TRBD2 aligns across 7 bases. The length of the CDR3 is 15 residues. Germline V lookup: CDR1 MNHNS, CDR2 SASEGT. V shed 6 bases, J shed 2 bases, and the junction held 10 bases outside the gene matches. The CDR3 DNA reads TGTGCCAGCAGCCCCAAGCGGGACGGGCCCTACGAGCAGTACTTC. This encodes CASSPKRDGPYEQYF.

In this sample, this clonotype turned up many times. This chain connects TRBV4-1 to TRBJ2-2, with 7 bases aligning to TRBD2. This CDR3 has 16 amino acids. Germline V CDR1 and CDR2: MGHRA, YSYEKL. V trimming: 2 bases; J trimming: 1 base; junction bases outside the gene matches: 4. The CDR3 nucleotides read TGCGCCAGCAGCCAACCGGGCGGGAGGAACACCGGGGAGCTGTTTTTT. It encodes CASSQPGGRNTGELFF.

In this sample, this clonotype turned up a few times. The chain couples TRBV29-1 to TRBJ1-1, with TRBD1 as a possible D gene (6 bases). The CDR3 length is 10 residues. V was trimmed by 7 bases and J by 8 bases, leaving 11 bases between them. Per germline, CDR1 SQVTM and CDR2 ANQGSEA. The CDR3 DNA is TGCAGCGCAGGACAGATAGAAGCTTTCTTT. Translation: CSAGQIEAFF.

This clonotype came up a few times. The chain recombines TRBV5-1 with TRBJ2-3, with D tentatively TRBD1 (6 bases). The CDR3 covers 15 residues. The V gene's germline CDR1 is SGHRS and CDR2 YFSETQ. V was trimmed by 4 bases and J by 4 bases, leaving 16 bases between them. The CDR3 DNA is TGCGCCAGCAGCAAGCCAGGGGCGCTCGCAGATACGCAGTATTTT. It codes for CASSKPGALADTQYF.

This clonotype was recorded many times. The chain couples TRBV6-1 to TRBJ2-7; perhaps D is TRBD1 or TRBD2 (5 bases each). The germline gives CDR1 MNHNS, CDR2 SASEGT. CDR3 length: 13 residues. V was trimmed by 11 bases and J by 2 bases, leaving 16 bases between them. The CDR3 region has the DNA TGTGCCGCCCGGGACGCCCCGACCTACGAGCAGTACTTC. Translating gives CAARDAPTYEQYF.

This clonotype was detected ten times or more. The rearrangement joins TRBV29-1 to TRBJ1-2, with TRBD1 identical over 7 bases. The CDR3 is 15 residues long. V trimming: 5 bases; J trimming: 4 bases; junction bases outside the gene matches: 13. CDR1 and CDR2 (germline): SQVTM, ANQGSEA. CDR3 nucleotides: TGCAGCGTTCGGATCTTGACAGGGAGCCCCTATGGCTACACCTTC. Its protein product is CSVRILTGSPYGYTF.

In regard to this clonotype: One end of the junction fails to match germline, which may point to a read error. The CDR3 sequence is CACSLLLDRGQDTQYF. The CDR3 DNA sequence: TGTGCCTGCAGCTTACTCTTGGACAGGGGGCAAGATACGCAGTATTTT. This rearrangement joins TRBV7-2 to TRBJ2-3, with 11 positions matching TRBD1. Germline loops: CDR1 SGHTA, CDR2 FQGNSA. The CDR3 sequence is 16 residues long.

At least ten counts were recorded for this clonotype. As DNA, the CDR3 is TGCAGTGCTAGTTACTCCTCTTCCTACGAGCAGTACTTC. Translated: CSASYSSSYEQYF. The V call is TRBV20-1, the J call TRBJ2-7; no clear D gene. Germline lookup yields CDR1 DFQATT and CDR2 SNEGSKA (reference sequence). The CDR3 spans 13 residues. The ends were cut back, 3 bases at V and 1 base at J, with 10 bases in the middle.

The chain employs TRBV7-9 and TRBJ1-1, with D uncertain. The CDR3 covers 14 residues. CDR1 is SEHNR and CDR2 is FQNEAQ in the germline V gene (reference sequence). V lost 3 bases, J lost 0 bases, and 8 bases lay in between. The CDR3: CASSFPRVNTEAFF. The CDR3 region has the DNA TGTGCCAGCAGCTTCCCAAGGGTGAACACTGAAGCTTTCTTT.

This clonotype came up many times. The DNA is left out, because the CDR3 cannot be placed on it with certainty; the CDR3 is given as TCRdb lists it. The CDR3 loop is CASSTSREQFF. The chain combines TRBV11-2 with TRBJ2-1. Germline V gene data show CDR1 as SGHAT and CDR2 as FQNNGV. Counting both end residues, the CDR3 totals 11 amino acids.

This clonotype has ten or more counts. V gene TRBV20-1 combines with J gene TRBJ2-5, with D possibly being TRBD1 or TRBD2 (5 bases each). This CDR3 has 15 amino acids. Trimming took off 0 bases at V and 1 base at J, with 12 bases between the two ends. Germline V gene data show CDR1 as DFQATT and CDR2 as SNEGSKA (reference sequence). The CDR3 here is CSARDRERIQETQYF. The CDR3 DNA is TGCAGTGCTAGAGACAGGGAGAGGATCCAAGAGACCCAGTACTTC.

This clonotype was observed many times. The chain carries TRBV6-1 and TRBJ2-2, with 7 bases that match TRBD1. V shed 7 bases and J 0 bases; nucleotides not matched to a gene: 5. The germline gives CDR1 MNHNS, CDR2 SASEGT. This CDR3 spans 15 amino acids. In DNA, the CDR3 is TGTGCCAGCACCCAGGACAGGACGAACACCGGGGAGCTGTTTTTT. Translated: CASTQDRTNTGELFF.